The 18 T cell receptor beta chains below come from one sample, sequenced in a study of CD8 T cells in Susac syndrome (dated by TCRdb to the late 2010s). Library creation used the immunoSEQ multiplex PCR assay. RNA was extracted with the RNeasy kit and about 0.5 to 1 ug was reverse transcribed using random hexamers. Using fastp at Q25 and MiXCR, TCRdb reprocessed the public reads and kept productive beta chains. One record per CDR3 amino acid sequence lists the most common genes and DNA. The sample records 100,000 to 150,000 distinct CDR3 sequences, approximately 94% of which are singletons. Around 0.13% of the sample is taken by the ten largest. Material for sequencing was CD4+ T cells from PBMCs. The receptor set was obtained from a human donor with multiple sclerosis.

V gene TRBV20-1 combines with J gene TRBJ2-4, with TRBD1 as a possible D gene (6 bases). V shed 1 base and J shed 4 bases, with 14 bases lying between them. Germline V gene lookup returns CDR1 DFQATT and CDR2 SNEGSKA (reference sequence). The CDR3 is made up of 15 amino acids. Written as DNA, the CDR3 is TGCAGTGCTAGAGGCCAGGGGCGCGTGAAAAACATTCAGTACTTC. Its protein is CSARGQGRVKNIQYF.

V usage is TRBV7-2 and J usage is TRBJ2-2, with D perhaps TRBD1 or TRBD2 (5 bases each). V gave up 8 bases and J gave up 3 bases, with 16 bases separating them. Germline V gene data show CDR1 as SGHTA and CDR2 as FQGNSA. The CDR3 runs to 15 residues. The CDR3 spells CASGATGPDTGELFF. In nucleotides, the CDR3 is TGTGCCAGCGGGGCGACGGGACCCGACACCGGGGAGCTGTTTTTT. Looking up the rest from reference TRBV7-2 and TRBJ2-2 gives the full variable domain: GAGVSQSPSNKVTEKGKDVELRCDPISGHTALYWYRQSLGQGLEFLIYFQGNSAPDKSGLPSDRFSAERTGGSVSTLTIQRTQQEDSAVYLCASGATGPDTGELFFGEGSRLTVL.

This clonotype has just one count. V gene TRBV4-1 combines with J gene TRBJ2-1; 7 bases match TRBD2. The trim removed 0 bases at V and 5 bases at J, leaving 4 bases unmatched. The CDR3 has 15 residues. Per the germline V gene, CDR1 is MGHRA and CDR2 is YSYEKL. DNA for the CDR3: TGCGCCAGCAGCCAAGATCTAGCGGTGAACAATGAGCAGTTCTTC. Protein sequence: CASSQDLAVNNEQFF.

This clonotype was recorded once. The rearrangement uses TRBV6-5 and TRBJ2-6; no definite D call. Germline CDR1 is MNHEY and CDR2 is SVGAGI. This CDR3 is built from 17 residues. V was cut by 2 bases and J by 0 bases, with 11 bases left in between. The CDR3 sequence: CASSYDPDTSGANVLTF. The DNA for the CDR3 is TGTGCCAGCAGTTACGATCCGGATACCTCTGGGGCCAACGTCCTGACTTTC.

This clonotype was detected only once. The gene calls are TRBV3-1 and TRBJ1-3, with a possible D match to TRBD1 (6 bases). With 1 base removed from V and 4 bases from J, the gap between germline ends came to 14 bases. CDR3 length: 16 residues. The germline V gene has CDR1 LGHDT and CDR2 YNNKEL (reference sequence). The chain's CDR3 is CASSQAPQGGGNTIYF. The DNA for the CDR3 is TGTGCCAGCAGCCAAGCTCCACAGGGCGGAGGAAACACCATATATTTT.

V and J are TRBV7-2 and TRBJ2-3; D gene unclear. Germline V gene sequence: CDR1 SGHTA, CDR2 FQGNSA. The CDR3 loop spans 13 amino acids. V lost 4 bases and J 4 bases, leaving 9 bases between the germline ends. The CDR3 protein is CASSSAHSDTQYF. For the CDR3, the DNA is TGTGCCAGCAGCTCAGCACATTCAGATACGCAGTATTTT.

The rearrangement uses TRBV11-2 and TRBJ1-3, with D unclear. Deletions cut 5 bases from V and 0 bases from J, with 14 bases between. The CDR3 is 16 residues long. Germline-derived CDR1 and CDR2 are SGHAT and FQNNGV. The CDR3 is CASSHIKSNSGNTIYF. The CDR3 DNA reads TGTGCCAGCAGCCATATTAAGAGTAACTCTGGAAACACCATATATTTT.

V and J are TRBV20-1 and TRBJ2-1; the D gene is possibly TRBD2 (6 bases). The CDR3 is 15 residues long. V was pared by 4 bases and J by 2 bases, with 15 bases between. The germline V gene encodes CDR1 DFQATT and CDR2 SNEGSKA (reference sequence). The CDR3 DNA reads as TGCAGTGCTAACCCGGGGGTAATAACCTACAATGAGCAGTTCTTC. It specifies CSANPGVITYNEQFF.

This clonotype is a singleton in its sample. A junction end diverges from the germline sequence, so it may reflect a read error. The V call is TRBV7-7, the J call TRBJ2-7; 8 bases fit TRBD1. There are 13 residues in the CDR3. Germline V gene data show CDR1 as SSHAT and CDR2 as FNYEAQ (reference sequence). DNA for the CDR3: TGTGCTAGCAGCTTAGACAGGGGAGAAGAGCAGTACTTC. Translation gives CASSLDRGEEQYF.

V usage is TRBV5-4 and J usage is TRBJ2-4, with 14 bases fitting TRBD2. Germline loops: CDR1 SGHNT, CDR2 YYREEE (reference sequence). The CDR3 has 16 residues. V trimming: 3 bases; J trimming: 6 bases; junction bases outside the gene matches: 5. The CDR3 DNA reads TGTGCCAGCAGCTCACCGGGACTAGCGGGAGCAAACATTCAGTACTTC. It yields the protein CASSSPGLAGANIQYF.

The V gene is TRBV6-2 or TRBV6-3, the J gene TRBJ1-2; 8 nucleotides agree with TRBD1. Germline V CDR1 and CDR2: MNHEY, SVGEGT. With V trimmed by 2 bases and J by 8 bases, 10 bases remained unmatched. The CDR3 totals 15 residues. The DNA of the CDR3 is TGTGCCAGCAGTTACCCGACAGGGGCCGCTAGGGGCTACACCTTC. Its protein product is CASSYPTGAARGYTF.

CDR3 sequence reads: CASTPSVGMSNQPQHF. The CDR3 DNA follows: TGTGCCAGCACCCCGAGTGTGGGGATGAGCAATCAGCCCCAGCATTTT. This chain connects TRBV6-2 or TRBV6-3 to TRBJ1-5, with no clear D. CDR3 length equals 16 residues. Trimming removed 7 bases from V and 1 base from J, with 17 bases in between. Per the germline V gene, CDR1 is MNHEY and CDR2 is SVGEGT.

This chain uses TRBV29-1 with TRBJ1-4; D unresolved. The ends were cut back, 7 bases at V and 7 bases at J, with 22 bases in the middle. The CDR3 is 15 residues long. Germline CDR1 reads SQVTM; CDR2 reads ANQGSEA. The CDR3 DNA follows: TGCAGCGGGCTCGCGAGCCAAATCGGTAGTGAAAAACTGTTTTTT. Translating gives CSGLASQIGSEKLFF. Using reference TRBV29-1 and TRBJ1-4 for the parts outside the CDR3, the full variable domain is SAVISQKPSRDICQRGTSLTIQCQVDSQVTMMFWYRQQPGQSLTLIATANQGSEATYESGFVIDKFPISRPNLTFSTLTVSNMSPEDSSIYLCSGLASQIGSEKLFFGSGTQLSVL.

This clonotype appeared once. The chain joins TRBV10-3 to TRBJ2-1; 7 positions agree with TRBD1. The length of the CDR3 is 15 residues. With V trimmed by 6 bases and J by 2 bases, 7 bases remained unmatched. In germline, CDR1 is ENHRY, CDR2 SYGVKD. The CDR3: CAIRTTGSTYNEQFF. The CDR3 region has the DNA TGTGCCATCAGGACGACAGGGTCCACCTACAATGAGCAGTTCTTC.

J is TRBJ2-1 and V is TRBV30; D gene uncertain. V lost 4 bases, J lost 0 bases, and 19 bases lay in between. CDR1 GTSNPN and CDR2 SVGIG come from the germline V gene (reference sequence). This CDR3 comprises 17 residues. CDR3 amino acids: CAWKAPNPRTSYNEQFF. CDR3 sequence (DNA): TGTGCCTGGAAAGCTCCGAATCCTCGTACCTCCTACAATGAGCAGTTCTTC.

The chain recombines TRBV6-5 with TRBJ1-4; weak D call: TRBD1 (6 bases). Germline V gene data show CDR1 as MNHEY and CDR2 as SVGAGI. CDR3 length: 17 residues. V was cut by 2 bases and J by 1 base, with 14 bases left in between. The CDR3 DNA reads TGTGCCAGCAGTTACAGTTACAGGGAGGGAACTAATGAAAAACTGTTTTTT. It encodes CASSYSYREGTNEKLFF.

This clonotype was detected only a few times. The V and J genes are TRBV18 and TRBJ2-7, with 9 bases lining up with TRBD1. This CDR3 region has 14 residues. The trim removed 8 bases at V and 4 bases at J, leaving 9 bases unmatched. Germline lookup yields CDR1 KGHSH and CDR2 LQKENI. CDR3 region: CASSPGTGTYEQYF. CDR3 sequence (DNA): TGTGCCAGCAGCCCCGGGACAGGGACGTACGAGCAGTACTTC.

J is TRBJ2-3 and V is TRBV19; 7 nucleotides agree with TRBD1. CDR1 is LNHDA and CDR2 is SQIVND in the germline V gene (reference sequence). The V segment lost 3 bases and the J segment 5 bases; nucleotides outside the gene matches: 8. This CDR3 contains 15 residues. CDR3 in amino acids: CASSILGGREDTQYF. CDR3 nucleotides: TGTGCCAGTAGTATTTTAGGGGGCAGAGAAGATACGCAGTATTTT.